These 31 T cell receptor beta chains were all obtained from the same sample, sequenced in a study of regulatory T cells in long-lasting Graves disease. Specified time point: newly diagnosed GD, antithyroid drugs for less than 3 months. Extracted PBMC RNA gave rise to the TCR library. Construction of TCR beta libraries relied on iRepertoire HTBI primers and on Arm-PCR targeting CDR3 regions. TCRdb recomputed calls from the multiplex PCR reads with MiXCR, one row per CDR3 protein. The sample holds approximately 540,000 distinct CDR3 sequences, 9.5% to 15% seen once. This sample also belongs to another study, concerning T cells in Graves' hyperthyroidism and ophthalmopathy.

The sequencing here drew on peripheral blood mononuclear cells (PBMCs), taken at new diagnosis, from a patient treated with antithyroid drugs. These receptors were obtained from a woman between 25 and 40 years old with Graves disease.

In DNA form, the CDR3 reads TGTGCCAGCAGTTACCCGACTAGCGGGAGGGCCATCCAGTCATACAATGAGCAGTTCTTC. Amino acid sequence: CASSYPTSGRAIQSYNEQFF. This chain links TRBV6-5 with TRBJ2-1; 14 bases fit TRBD2. V gave up 2 bases and J gave up 4 bases; unmatched junction bases: 13. Germline assignment: CDR1 MNHEY and CDR2 SVGAGI. The CDR3 has 20 amino acids.

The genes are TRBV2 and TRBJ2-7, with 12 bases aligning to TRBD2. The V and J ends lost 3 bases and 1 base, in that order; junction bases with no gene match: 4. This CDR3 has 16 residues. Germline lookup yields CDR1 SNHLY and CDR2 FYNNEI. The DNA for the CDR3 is TGTGCCAGCAGTGAGTGGACTAGCGGGATTTCCTACGAGCAGTACTTC. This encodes CASSEWTSGISYEQYF.

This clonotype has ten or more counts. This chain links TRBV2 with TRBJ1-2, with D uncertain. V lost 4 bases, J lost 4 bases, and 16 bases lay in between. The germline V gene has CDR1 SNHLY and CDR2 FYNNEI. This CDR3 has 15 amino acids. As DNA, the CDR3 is TGTGCCAGCAGTGTATTTGGGGAGGGCATCTATGGCTACACCTTC. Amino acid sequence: CASSVFGEGIYGYTF. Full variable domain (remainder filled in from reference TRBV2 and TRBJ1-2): EPEVTQTPSHQVTQMGQEVILRCVPISNHLYFYWYRQILGQKVEFLVSFYNNEISEKSEIFDDQFSVERPDGSNFTLKIRSTKLEDSAMYFCASSVFGEGIYGYTFGSGTRLTVV.

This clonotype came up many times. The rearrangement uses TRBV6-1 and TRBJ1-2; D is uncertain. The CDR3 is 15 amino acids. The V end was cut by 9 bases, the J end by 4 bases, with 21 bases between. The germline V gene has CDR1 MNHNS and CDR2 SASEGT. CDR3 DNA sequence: TGTGCCAGTGGGCGGGCACGGGAGGTATTCTATGGCTACACCTTC. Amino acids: CASGRAREVFYGYTF.

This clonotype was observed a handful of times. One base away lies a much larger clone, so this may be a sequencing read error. The CDR3 DNA reads as TGTGCCAGCAGTTCGTTCGTGGAGAGGCCGGGACTTCGAAAAACCGGCGAGCAGTTCTTC. Translating gives CASSSFVERPGLRKTGEQFF. J is TRBJ2-1 and V is TRBV28; tentative D call: TRBD2 (6 bases). In germline, CDR1 is MDHEN, CDR2 SYDVKM. Deletions cut 4 bases from V and 10 bases from J, with 35 bases between. This CDR3 is 20 amino acids long. Together with reference TRBV28 and TRBJ2-1, the CDR3 gives the full variable domain: DVKVTQSSRYLVKRTGEKVFLECVQDMDHENMFWYRQDPGLGLRLIYFSYDVKMKEKGDIPEGYSVSREKKERFSLILESASTNQTSMYLCASSSFVERPGLRKTGEQFFGPGTRLTVL.

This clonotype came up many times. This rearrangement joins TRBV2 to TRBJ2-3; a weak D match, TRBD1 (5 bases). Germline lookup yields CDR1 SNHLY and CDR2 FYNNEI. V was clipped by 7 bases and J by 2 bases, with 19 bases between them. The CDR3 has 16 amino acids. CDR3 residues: CASTPQGSRYTDTQYF. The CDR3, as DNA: TGTGCCAGCACACCGCAGGGCAGCCGCTACACAGATACGCAGTATTTT.

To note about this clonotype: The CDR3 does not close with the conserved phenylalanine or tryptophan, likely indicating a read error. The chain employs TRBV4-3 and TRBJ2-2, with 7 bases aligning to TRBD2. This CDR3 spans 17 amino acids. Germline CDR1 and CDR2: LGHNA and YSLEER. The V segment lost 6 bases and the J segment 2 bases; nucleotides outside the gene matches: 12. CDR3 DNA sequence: TGCGCCAGCAGTCGTACTCTAGCGGTAATAAACACCGGGGAGCTGTTTTGT. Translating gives CASSRTLAVINTGELFC.

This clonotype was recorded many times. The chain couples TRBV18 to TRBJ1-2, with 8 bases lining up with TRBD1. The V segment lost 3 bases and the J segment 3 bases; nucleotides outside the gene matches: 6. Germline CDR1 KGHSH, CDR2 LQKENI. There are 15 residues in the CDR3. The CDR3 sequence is CASSPAGQGYYGYTF. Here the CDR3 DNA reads TGTGCCAGCTCACCCGCTGGACAGGGCTACTATGGCTACACCTTC.

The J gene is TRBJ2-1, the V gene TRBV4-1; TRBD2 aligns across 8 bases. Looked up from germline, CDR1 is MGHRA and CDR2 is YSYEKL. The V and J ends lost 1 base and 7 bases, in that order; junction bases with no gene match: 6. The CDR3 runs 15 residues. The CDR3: CASSQGTGGPNEQFF. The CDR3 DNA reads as TGCGCCAGCAGCCAAGGGACGGGAGGGCCGAATGAGCAGTTCTTC.

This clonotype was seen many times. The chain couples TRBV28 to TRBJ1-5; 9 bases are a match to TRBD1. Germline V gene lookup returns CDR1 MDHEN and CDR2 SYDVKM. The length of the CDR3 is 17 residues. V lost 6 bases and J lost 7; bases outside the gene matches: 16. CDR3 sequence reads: CASRPHPRTGDSQPQHF. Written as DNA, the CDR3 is TGTGCCAGCAGGCCCCACCCCCGGACAGGGGATAGCCAGCCCCAGCATTTT.

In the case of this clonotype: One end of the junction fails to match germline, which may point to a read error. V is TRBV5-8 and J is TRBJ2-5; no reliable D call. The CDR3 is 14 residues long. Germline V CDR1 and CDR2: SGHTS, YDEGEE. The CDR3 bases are TGTGCCAGCAGGTTGGCCATCTTGCGGGAGACCCAGTACTTC. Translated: CASRLAILRETQYF.

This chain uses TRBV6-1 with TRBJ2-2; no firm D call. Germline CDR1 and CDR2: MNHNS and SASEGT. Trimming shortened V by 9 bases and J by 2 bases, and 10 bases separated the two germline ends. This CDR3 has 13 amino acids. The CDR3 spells CASLGYNTGELFF. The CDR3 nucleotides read TGTGCCAGTCTGGGGTACAACACCGGGGAGCTGTTTTTT.

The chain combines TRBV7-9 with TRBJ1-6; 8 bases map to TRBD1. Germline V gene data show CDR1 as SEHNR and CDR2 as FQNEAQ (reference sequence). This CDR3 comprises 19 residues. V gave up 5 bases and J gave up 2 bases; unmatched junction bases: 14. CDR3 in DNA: TGTGCCAGCAGCCCGATACGAGCGTTGGGACAGGCCTATAATTCACCCCTCCACTTT. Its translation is CASSPIRALGQAYNSPLHF.

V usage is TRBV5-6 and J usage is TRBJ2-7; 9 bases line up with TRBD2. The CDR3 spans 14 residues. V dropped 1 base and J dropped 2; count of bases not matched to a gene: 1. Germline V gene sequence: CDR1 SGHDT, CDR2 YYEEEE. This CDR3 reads CASSLPSGTYEQYF. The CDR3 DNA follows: TGTGCCAGCAGCTTGCCTAGCGGGACCTACGAGCAGTACTTC.

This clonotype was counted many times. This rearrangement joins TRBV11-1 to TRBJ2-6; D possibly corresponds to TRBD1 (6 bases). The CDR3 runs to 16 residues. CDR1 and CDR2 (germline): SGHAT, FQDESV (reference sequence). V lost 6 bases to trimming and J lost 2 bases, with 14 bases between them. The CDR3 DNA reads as TGTGCCAGCAGTTCCTGGGGGCGAACTGGGGCCAACGTCCTGACTTTC. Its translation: CASSSWGRTGANVLTF.

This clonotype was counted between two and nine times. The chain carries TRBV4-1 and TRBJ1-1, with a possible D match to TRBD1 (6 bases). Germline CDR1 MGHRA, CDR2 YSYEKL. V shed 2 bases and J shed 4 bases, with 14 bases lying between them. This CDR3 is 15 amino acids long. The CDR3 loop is CASSQRGLERTEAFF. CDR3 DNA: TGCGCCAGCAGCCAACGGGGGCTGGAACGCACTGAAGCTTTCTTT.

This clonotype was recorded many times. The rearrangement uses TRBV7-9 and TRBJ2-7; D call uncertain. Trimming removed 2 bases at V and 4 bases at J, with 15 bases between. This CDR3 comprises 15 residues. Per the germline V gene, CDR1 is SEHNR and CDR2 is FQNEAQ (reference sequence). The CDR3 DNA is TGTGCCAGCAGCTTATCTGTAAGCCTGTCATACGAGCAGTACTTC. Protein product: CASSLSVSLSYEQYF.

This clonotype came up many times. The CDR3 DNA reads TGTGCCAGCAGTTCTCCACCGGGGGCAGGGATCGATTTCGGGGAGCTGTTTTTT. Its translation is CASSSPPGAGIDFGELFF. The chain uses TRBV12-3 or TRBV12-4 and TRBJ2-2; D may correspond to TRBD1 or TRBD2 (6 bases each). Trimming pared 4 bases from V and 7 bases from J, leaving 25 bases between. The CDR3 totals 18 residues.

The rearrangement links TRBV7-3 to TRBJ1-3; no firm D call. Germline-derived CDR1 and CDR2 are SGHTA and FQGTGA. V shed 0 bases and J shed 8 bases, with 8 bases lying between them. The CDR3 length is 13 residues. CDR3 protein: CASSLTWGDTIYF. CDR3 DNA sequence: TGTGCCAGCAGCTTAACGTGGGGAGACACCATATATTTT. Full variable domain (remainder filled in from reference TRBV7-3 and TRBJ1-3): GAGVSQTPSNKVTEKGKYVELRCDPISGHTALYWYRQSLGQGPEFLIYFQGTGAADDSGLPNDRFFAVRPEGSVSTLKIQRTERGDSAVYLCASSLTWGDTIYFGEGSWLTVV.

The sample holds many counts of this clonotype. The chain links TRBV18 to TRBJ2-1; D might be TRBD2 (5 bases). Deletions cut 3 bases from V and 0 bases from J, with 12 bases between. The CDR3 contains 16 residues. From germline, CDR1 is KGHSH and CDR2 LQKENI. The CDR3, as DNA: TGTGCCAGCTCACCCGGAGGTTTCAGCTCCTACAATGAGCAGTTCTTC. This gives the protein CASSPGGFSSYNEQFF.

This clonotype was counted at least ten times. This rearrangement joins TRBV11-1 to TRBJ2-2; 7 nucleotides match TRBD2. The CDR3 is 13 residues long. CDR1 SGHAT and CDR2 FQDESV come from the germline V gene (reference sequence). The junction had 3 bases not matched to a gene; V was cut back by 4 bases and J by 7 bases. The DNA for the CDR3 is TGTGCCAGCAGCTCGTGGACTAGCGGGGAGCTGTTTTTT. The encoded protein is CASSSWTSGELFF. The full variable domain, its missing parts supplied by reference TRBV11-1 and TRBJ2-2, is EAEVAQSPRYKITEKSQAVAFWCDPISGHATLYWYRQILGQGPELLVQFQDESVVDDSQLPKDRFSAERLKGVDSTLKIQPAELGDSAMYLCASSSWTSGELFFGEGSRLTVL.

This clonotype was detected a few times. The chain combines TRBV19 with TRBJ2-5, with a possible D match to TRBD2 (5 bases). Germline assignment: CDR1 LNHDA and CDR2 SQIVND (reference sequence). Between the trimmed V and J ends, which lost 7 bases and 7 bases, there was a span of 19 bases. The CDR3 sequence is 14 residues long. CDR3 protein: CASNDYAGVGTQYF. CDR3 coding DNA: TGTGCCAGTAACGACTACGCTGGGGTGGGGACCCAGTACTTC.

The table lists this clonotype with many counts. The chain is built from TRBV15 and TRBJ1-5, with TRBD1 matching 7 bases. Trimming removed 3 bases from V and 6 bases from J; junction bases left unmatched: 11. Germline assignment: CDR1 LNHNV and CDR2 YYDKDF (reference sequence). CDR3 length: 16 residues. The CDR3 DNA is TGTGCCACCAGCAGCGAAACAGGGGCCTCCAGTCAGCCCCAGCATTTT. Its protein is CATSSETGASSQPQHF.

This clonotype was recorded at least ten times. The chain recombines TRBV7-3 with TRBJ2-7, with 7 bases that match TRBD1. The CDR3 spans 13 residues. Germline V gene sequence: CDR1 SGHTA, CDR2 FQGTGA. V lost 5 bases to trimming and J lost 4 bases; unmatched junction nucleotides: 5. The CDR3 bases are TGTGCCAGCAGCATGGGACAGCTATACGAGCAGTACTTC. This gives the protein CASSMGQLYEQYF.

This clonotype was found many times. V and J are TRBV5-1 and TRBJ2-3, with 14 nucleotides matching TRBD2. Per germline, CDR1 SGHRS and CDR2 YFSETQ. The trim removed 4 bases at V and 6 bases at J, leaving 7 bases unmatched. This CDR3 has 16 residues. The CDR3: CASSILGLAGADTQYF. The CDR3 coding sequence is TGCGCCAGCAGCATACTGGGACTAGCGGGAGCGGATACGCAGTATTTT.

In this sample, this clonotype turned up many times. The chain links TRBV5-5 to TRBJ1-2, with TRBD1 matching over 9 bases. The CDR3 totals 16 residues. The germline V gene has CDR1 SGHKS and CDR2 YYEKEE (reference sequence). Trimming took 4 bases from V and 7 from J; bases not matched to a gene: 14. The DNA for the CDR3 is TGTGCCAGCAGCCCCTGGGACAGGGAAGGATGGGGTGGCTACACCTTC. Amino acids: CASSPWDREGWGGYTF.

The CDR3 DNA reads TGTGCCAGCAGTTACGGCGGGACAGTAACTGAAGCTTTCTTT. Translated: CASSYGGTVTEAFF. The chain links TRBV6-5 to TRBJ1-1, with 7 bases matching TRBD1. V gave up 2 bases and J gave up 5 bases; unmatched junction bases: 5. CDR1 and CDR2 (germline): MNHEY, SVGAGI. The CDR3 is 14 residues long.

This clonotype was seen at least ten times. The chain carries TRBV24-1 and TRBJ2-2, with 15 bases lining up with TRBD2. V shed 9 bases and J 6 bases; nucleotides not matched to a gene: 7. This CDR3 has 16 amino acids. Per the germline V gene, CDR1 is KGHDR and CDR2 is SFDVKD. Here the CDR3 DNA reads TGTGCCACCGGGACTAGCGGGAGGACTACGGCCGGGGAGCTGTTTTTT. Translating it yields CATGTSGRTTAGELFF.

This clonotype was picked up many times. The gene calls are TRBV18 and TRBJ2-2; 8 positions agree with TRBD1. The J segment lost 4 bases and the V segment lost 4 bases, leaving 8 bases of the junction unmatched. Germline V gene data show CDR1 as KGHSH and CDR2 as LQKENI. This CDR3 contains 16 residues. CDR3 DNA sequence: TGTGCCAGCTCACGACAGGGGACCCGAGGCACCGGGGAGCTGTTTTTT. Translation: CASSRQGTRGTGELFF.

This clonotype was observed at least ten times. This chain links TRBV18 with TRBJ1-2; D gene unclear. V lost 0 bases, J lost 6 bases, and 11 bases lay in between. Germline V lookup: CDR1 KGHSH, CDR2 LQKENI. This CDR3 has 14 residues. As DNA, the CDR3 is TGTGCCAGCTCACCACCAGAACGGCGCGATGGCTACACCTTC. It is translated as CASSPPERRDGYTF. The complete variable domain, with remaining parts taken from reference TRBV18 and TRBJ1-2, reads NAGVMQNPRHLVRRRGQEARLRCSPMKGHSHVYWYRQLPEEGLKFMVYLQKENIIDESGMPKERFSAEFPKEGPSILRIQQVVRGDSAAYFCASSPPERRDGYTFGSGTRLTVV.

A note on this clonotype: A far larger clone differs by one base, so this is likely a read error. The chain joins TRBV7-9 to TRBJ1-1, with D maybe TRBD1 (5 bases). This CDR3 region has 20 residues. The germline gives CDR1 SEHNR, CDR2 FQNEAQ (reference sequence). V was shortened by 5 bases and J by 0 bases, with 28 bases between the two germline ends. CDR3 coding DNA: TGTGCCAGCAGCCACCCTCGAGCGGACCAAGGGGCGGCGATGAACACTGAAGCTTTCTTT. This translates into CASSHPRADQGAAMNTEAFF.